This is a list of T cell receptor beta chains from one sample in a study of beta chain features in type 1 diabetes. Measured with immunoSEQ multiplex PCR; TCRdb has only the in-frame clones, and not every one. The table has 640,000 or so clones, more than 13% seen once. The source material was naive CD4+ T cells from blood. The receptors derive from a man aged 18 to 29 with type 1 diabetes. CDR3s leave out the opening cysteine and the closing phenylalanine or tryptophan.

j_gene: TRBJ1-4
v_gene: TRBV29-1
CDR3aa: SVDRDEKLF

j_gene: TRBJ1-2
v_gene: TRBV5-4
CDR3aa: ASSLEGNYGYT

j_gene: TRBJ2-7
v_gene: TRBV11-2
CDR3aa: ASSQGRGNYEQY

j_gene: TRBJ2-1
v_gene: TRBV9
CDR3aa: ASSVSVVATNNEQF

j_gene: TRBJ2-7
v_gene: TRBV7-9
CDR3aa: ASSPNQGLAGGYEQY

j_gene: TRBJ2-1
v_gene: TRBV7-8
CDR3aa: ASTLLAGVNEQF

j_gene: TRBJ2-1
v_gene: TRBV7-2
CDR3aa: ASSLFMGDEQF

j_gene: TRBJ2-3
v_gene: TRBV7-2
CDR3aa: ASSPLFLSTDTQY

j_gene: TRBJ1-2
v_gene: TRBV7-9
CDR3aa: ASSPGQGASGYT

j_gene: TRBJ2-5
v_gene: TRBV15
CDR3aa: ATSRDLGLETQY

j_gene: TRBJ2-7
v_gene: TRBV9
CDR3aa: ASSPLGSSYEQY

j_gene: TRBJ2-7
v_gene: TRBV6-5
CDR3aa: ASRQGRFYEQY

j_gene: TRBJ2-2
v_gene: TRBV9
CDR3aa: ASGTGNRHTGELF

j_gene: TRBJ2-7
v_gene: TRBV30
CDR3aa: AWSVWLSYEQY

j_gene: TRBJ2-7
v_gene: TRBV19
CDR3aa: ASSSSGGYEQY

j_gene: TRBJ2-2
v_gene: TRBV5-6
CDR3aa: ASSLIAGELF